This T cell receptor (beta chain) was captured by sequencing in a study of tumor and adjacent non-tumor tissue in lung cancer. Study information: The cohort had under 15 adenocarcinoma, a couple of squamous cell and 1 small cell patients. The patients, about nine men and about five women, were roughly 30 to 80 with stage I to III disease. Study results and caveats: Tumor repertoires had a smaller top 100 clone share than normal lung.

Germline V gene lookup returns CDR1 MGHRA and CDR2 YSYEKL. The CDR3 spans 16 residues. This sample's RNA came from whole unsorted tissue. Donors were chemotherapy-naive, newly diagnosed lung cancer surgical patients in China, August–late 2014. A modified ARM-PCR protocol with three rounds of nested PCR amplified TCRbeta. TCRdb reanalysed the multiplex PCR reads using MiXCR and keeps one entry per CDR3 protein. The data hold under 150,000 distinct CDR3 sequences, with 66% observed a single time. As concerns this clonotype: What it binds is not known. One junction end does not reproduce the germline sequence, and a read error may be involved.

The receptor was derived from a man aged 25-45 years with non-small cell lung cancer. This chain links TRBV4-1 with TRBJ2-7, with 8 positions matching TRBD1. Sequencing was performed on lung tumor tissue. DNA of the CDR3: TGCGACAGCAACCAGGGACCTACAGGGGGGACCTACGAGCAGTATTTC. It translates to CDSNQGPTGGTYEQYF.